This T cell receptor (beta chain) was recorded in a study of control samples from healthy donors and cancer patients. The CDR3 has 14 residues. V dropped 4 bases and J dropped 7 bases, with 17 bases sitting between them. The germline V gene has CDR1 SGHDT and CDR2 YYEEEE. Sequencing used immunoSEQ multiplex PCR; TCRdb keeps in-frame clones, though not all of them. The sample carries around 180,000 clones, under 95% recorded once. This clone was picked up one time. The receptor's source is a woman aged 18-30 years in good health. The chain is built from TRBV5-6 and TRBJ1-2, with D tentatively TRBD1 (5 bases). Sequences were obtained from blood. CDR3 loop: CASSTGTGVFGYTF. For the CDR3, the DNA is TGTGCCAGCAGCACCGGAACGGGGGTATTTGGCTACACCTTC.